The next 16 T cell receptor beta chains were all read from a single sample in a study of T cell responses to AZD1222 COVID-19 vaccine. Libraries were prepared by immunoSEQ multiplex PCR; TCRdb keeps only in-frame clonotypes and omits some of them. The repertoire includes some 190,000 clones, around 87% of them detected once, and around 6.9% sits in the top ten. Sequenced here: peripheral blood, sampled on day 0 of AZD1222 vaccination. All receptors derive from an adult in good health.

CDR3 loop: CASSVDEGGSSYNEQFF. Written as DNA, the CDR3 is TGTGCCAGCAGCGTGGACGAGGGGGGCAGCTCCTACAATGAGCAGTTCTTC. The chain recombines TRBV7-2 with TRBJ2-1; D is tentatively TRBD1 or TRBD2 (6 bases each). This CDR3 is built from 17 residues. V shed 5 bases and J shed 0 bases, with 17 bases lying between them. Germline lookup yields CDR1 SGHTA and CDR2 FQGNSA.

V gene TRBV2 combines with J gene TRBJ2-2, with 11 bases matching TRBD1. V lost 8 bases, J lost 6 bases, and 8 bases stayed unmatched. The CDR3 runs to 15 residues. CDR1 SNHLY and CDR2 FYNNEI come from the germline V gene. The CDR3 reads CASEGTGGRAGELFF. Here the CDR3 DNA reads TGTGCCAGCGAGGGGACAGGGGGACGGGCCGGGGAGCTGTTTTTT.

This clone has a single count. The gene calls are TRBV4-1 and TRBJ1-2, with D perhaps TRBD1 (6 bases). CDR3 length equals 16 residues. Germline V gene lookup returns CDR1 MGHRA and CDR2 YSYEKL. The V end lost 2 bases, the J end lost 7 bases, and 20 bases lay between the germline ends. The CDR3 nucleotides read TGCGCCAGCAGCCAAACGGTCCGACAGGACTCGGGTGGCTACACCTTC. It encodes CASSQTVRQDSGGYTF.

The chain has TRBV7-8 and TRBJ1-6; D is possibly TRBD1 (6 bases). Germline lookup yields CDR1 SGHVS and CDR2 FQNEAQ. V lost 2 bases, J lost 5 bases, and 7 bases lay in between. The CDR3 has 14 residues. The DNA of the CDR3 is TGTGCCAGCAGCTTACGGACAGATAATTCACCCCTCCACTTT. As protein: CASSLRTDNSPLHF.

The chain is built from TRBV6-5 and TRBJ2-5, with D hard to call. The CDR3 is 14 amino acids. CDR1 and CDR2 (germline): MNHEY, SVGAGI. V shed 6 bases and J shed 0 bases, with 11 bases lying between them. The chain's CDR3 is CASRVGPNQETQYF. The CDR3 DNA reads as TGTGCCAGCAGGGTTGGTCCGAACCAAGAGACCCAGTACTTC.

The genes are TRBV2 and TRBJ1-1; 10 bases line up with TRBD1. Germline assignment: CDR1 SNHLY and CDR2 FYNNEI. This CDR3 comprises 14 residues. J lost 11 bases, V lost 6 bases, and 12 bases had no gene match. CDR3 amino acids: CASSPMTGGQVAFF. The CDR3 DNA is TGTGCCAGCAGCCCCATGACAGGGGGCCAGGTTGCTTTCTTT.

This clone was found a few times. The chain uses TRBV7-3 and TRBJ2-6; 9 nucleotides agree with TRBD1. Germline loops: CDR1 SGHTA, CDR2 FQGTGA. J was trimmed by 0 bases and V by 5 bases; bases with no gene match: 5. The CDR3 loop spans 17 amino acids. CDR3 in amino acids: CASSRQGGYSGANVLTF. The CDR3 bases are TGTGCCAGCAGCAGACAGGGGGGTTACTCTGGGGCCAACGTCCTGACTTTC.

The rearrangement joins TRBV5-1 to TRBJ1-3, with 9 bases identical to TRBD1. This CDR3 spans 17 amino acids. V lost 2 bases and J lost 3; bases outside the gene matches: 9. From germline, CDR1 is SGHRS and CDR2 YFSETQ. This CDR3 is CASSFGTGGYSGNTIYF. CDR3 in DNA: TGCGCCAGCAGCTTCGGAACAGGGGGCTATAGTGGAAACACCATATATTTT.

V and J are TRBV5-4 and TRBJ2-5; TRBD1 might be the D (6 bases). Trimming shortened V by 3 bases and J by 1 base, and 13 bases separated the two germline ends. In germline, CDR1 is SGHNT, CDR2 YYREEE (reference sequence). This CDR3 comprises 15 residues. CDR3 nucleotides: TGTGCCAGCAGCTCCGAAGGGACAACCCAAGAGACCCAGTACTTC. Its protein product is CASSSEGTTQETQYF.

The chain links TRBV28 to TRBJ2-5; D is unresolved. The germline CDR1 and CDR2 sequences are MDHEN and SYDVKM. V was trimmed by 3 bases and J by 4 bases, leaving 3 bases between them. The CDR3 consists of 11 residues. The CDR3 coding sequence is TGTGCCAGCAGTTTTCGAGAGACCCAGTACTTC. Amino acids: CASSFRETQYF.

The rearrangement joins TRBV6-5 to TRBJ2-7; D assignment may be TRBD1 or TRBD2 (5 bases each). CDR1 and CDR2 from the germline V gene are MNHEY and SVGAGI. CDR3 length equals 13 residues. V shed 6 bases and J shed 0 bases, with 9 bases lying between them. The CDR3 region has the DNA TGTGCCAGCAGCGCCGGGACCTCCTACGAGCAGTACTTC. Translation: CASSAGTSYEQYF.

This clone was detected only a few times. The V call is TRBV19, the J call TRBJ1-5; 7 nucleotides agree with TRBD1. CDR3 length equals 13 residues. The junction had 11 bases not matched to a gene; V was cut back by 7 bases and J by 11 bases. Germline loops: CDR1 LNHDA, CDR2 SQIVND (reference sequence). The CDR3 DNA sequence: TGTGCCAGTACCATCCAGGGGGTAGGGGCCCAGCATTTT. This sequence encodes CASTIQGVGAQHF.

The gene calls are TRBV20-1 and TRBJ1-1; TRBD1 matches at 7 bases. V lost 6 bases and J lost 9; bases outside the gene matches: 7. The germline CDR1 and CDR2 sequences are DFQATT and SNEGSKA (reference sequence). The length of the CDR3 is 11 residues. DNA of the CDR3: TGCAGTGCCATGACAGGGCGCAAAGCTTTCTTT. It specifies CSAMTGRKAFF.

The V gene is TRBV3-1 (or the pseudogene TRBV3-2), the J gene TRBJ1-2, with a tentative D call TRBD1 (5 bases). The ends were cut back, 0 bases at V and 7 bases at J, with 12 bases in the middle. Germline CDR1 LGHDT, CDR2 YNNKEL (reference sequence). The CDR3 runs to 14 residues. The CDR3 spells CASSQESGARGYTF. The CDR3 DNA reads TGTGCCAGCAGCCAAGAATCCGGGGCTCGTGGCTACACCTTC.

The chain recombines TRBV28 with TRBJ2-2, with TRBD1 as a possible D gene (5 bases). This CDR3 is built from 14 residues. Trimming took off 11 bases at V and 1 base at J, with 14 bases between the two ends. Germline V gene data show CDR1 as MDHEN and CDR2 as SYDVKM. CDR3 loop: CAAKTDMNTGELFF. As DNA, the CDR3 is TGTGCCGCGAAGACAGACATGAACACCGGGGAGCTGTTTTTT.

This clone was observed once. At the DNA level, this CDR3 is encoded by other sequences in the same sample as well. The chain links TRBV3-1 (or the pseudogene TRBV3-2) to TRBJ1-1, with D tentatively TRBD1 (5 bases). This CDR3 contains 15 residues. Trimming removed 1 base at V and 4 bases at J, with 13 bases between. Germline loops: CDR1 LGHDT, CDR2 YNNKEL (reference sequence). CDR3 sequence: CASSQVQMGGTEAFF. The CDR3 DNA reads TGTGCCAGCAGCCAAGTCCAGATGGGGGGCACTGAAGCTTTCTTT.